A single TCR beta chain is shown here with its context. Its antigen is as yet unknown. This sample stems from a study of OX40 agonist ivuxolimab in advanced cancers. Study summary: Enrolled patients in dose escalation had cancers that were hepatocellular carcinoma, melanoma, renal cell or head and neck cancer. The dose-escalation cohort was approximately 85% male, with a mean age of 60 years, ranging about 20 to 85. Findings of the study overall: More expanded clones were seen, on average, in CD8+ T cells than in CD4+.

Produced via immunoSEQ multiplex PCR; TCRdb's table is partial and in-frame only. The repertoire holds over 75,000 clones, with about nine tenths as singletons. Germline values: CDR1 MNHEY, CDR2 SMNVEV (reference sequence). The CDR3 sequence is 20 residues long. The germline V and J ends were trimmed by 5 bases and 5 bases, with 33 bases remaining between them. Sampled blood was obtained at baseline, cycle 4 day 1, and cycle 7 day 1. The specimen was CD4+ or CD8+ T cells sorted from blood, collected in a trial of the OX40 agonist ivuxolimab. This receptor was obtained from an adult with an advanced solid tumor such as melanoma, head and neck, liver or kidney cancer. The chain recombines TRBV27 with TRBJ2-5, with D possibly being TRBD1 (6 bases). This CDR3 reads CASSPYARRRRGVQWETQYF. Written as DNA, the CDR3 is TGTGCCAGCAGTCCATATGCCCGTCGACGCAGGGGCGTTCAATGGGAGACCCAGTACTTC.